Here is one T cell receptor beta chain with its context. Its specific antigen is unknown. Per-nucleotide qualities are absent, and no much larger clonotype sits a single base away. The CDR3 regions of human TCRbeta chains were analyzed by immunosequencing. For the original study's pipeline: Repertoire TCRs were matched against a reference library of SARS-CoV-2-specific TCRs generated with the MIRA antigen-specificity platform. Breadth was defined as the fraction of unique TCRs that were SARS-CoV-2-associated. Depth was defined as the fraction of total T cells that were SARS-CoV-2-associated. Using the MIRA data, each spike-specific TCR was assigned both to the spike region to which the TCR was reactive and to a CD4 or CD8 class. Log10-transformed breadth and depth values were compared by one-way ANOVA with Sidak's multiple comparisons tests. TCRdb holds this immuneACCESS table with in-frame rearrangements only. Some clones are missing; in checked studies, unresolved V genes explain under half, and the rest has no known cause. V and J calls and clone size are those listed in that table; D and trimming were worked out from the DNA. The table for this sample lists some 150,000 clones; about 88% of them were counted only once. The ten largest clones add up to 2.5% to 3.5% of the sample.

The sample's time point, from its label and the paper: about 28 days (+/-7) after the second vaccine dose. Because spike-specific TCR depth and breadth did not differ between the two schedules, AZD1222 recipients who got a second dose at roughly 4 weeks were pooled with those who got a second dose at roughly 12 weeks. The vaccinee samples were drawn from two UK trials, COV001 and COV002, one of which was a single-blind randomized controlled phase 2/3 trial testing AZD1222 (ChAdOx1 nCoV-19) in healthy adults. For TCRbeta chain sequencing, PBMC samples from trial participants were taken at day 0 and at day 28 after the second dose. This entry comes from a study of T cell responses to AZD1222 COVID-19 vaccine (dated by TCRdb to 2020 to 2023). Concerning the study at large: A total of 233 trial participants underwent TCR sequencing, of whom under 220 had received two doses of AZD1222 and around 25 had received two doses of the MenACWY control vaccine. Trial participants were enrolled by age into 18-55, 56-69 and 70-plus year subgroups, with around 150, 28 and 57 TCR-sequenced participants respectively.

What the authors observed across the whole study: CD4 TCRs associated with the vaccine covered the entire spike protein, and the dominant responses were in regions 160-218 and 743-854. In the small 56-69-year group, the increase in depth fell short of significance, most likely because of low power. Reportedly, close to half of the unique spike-specific TCRs recognized epitopes lying outside the regions that are mutated in the B.1.351 and B.1.1.7 variants. After two AZD1222 doses, both the breadth and the depth of spike-specific TCRs were significantly higher than at day 0 and than in MenACWY recipients. Conclusions about previously exposed vaccinees are limited because only a handful of AZD1222 recipients were SARS-CoV-2 seropositive at baseline. Participants were mostly white British and included more females than males, and it was suggested by the authors that clonal diversity may have been underestimated. No day 14 peak-response samples were available, so repertoires were characterized only after the peak T cell response.

Taken from the germline V gene, the CDR1 and CDR2 loops are SGHAT and FQNNGV. Trimming at the junction amounts to 1 base on V and 0 bases on J, and the germline ends lie 10 bases apart. Including cysteine and phenylalanine, the CDR3 has 16 amino acids. Only the CDR3 part of the read is kept: 48 bases, read in frame from the first base. Sequencing was performed on peripheral blood, taken 28 days after the second AZD1222 dose. The sequence derives from an adult who received the AZD1222 COVID-19 vaccine. The sequence joins TRBV11-2 to TRBJ1-5, with the D gene uncertain. CDR3 loop: CASSLGAGGSNQPQHF. The bases are TGTGCCAGCAGCTTAGGTGCGGGAGGTAGCAATCAGCCCCAGCATTTT.